A single sample gave rise to the 21 T cell receptor beta chains below, sequenced in a study of blood T cells in healthy people across ages. It was with a sample-barcoded 5' primer and a J-beta primer mix that a second PCR of roughly 6 to 12 cycles was run. Via MiXCR, TCRdb re-called the 5' RACE reads, giving one row per CDR3 protein. The sample records roughly 1,300,000 distinct CDR3 sequences, around 59% being singletons. The specimen sequenced was blood. Source of these receptors: a man in his late teens or twenties in good health.

This chain joins TRBV4-3 and TRBJ2-3; 7 bases are shared with TRBD1. With 2 bases clipped from V and 2 bases from J, the junction kept 4 bases outside the gene matches. Germline CDR1 LGHNA, CDR2 YSLEER. This CDR3 is built from 15 residues. CDR3 DNA sequence: TGCGCCAGCAGCCAACAGACAGGGATCACAGATACGCAGTATTTT. Amino acids: CASSQQTGITDTQYF.

The chain carries TRBV28 and TRBJ2-3, with 7 bases lining up with TRBD1. This CDR3 contains 15 residues. The V gene end was trimmed by 6 bases and the J gene end by 3 bases; junction bases not matched to a gene: 9. The V gene's germline CDR1 is MDHEN and CDR2 SYDVKM. The CDR3 sequence is CASRYSGQPTDTQYF. CDR3 nucleotide sequence: TGTGCCAGCAGATATTCGGGACAGCCGACAGATACGCAGTATTTT.

This clonotype was found a few times. V is TRBV20-1 and J is TRBJ2-7; 8 bases align to TRBD2. This CDR3 has 12 amino acids. The V gene end was trimmed by 4 bases and the J gene end by 6 bases; junction bases not matched to a gene: 5. Germline CDR1 DFQATT, CDR2 SNEGSKA (reference sequence). CDR3 protein: CSAISGTGEQYF. Written as DNA, the CDR3 is TGCAGTGCTATTAGCGGGACCGGCGAGCAGTACTTC.

The sample holds many counts of this clonotype. This rearrangement joins TRBV4-3 to TRBJ1-5; possible D gene TRBD1, 6 bases. Germline CDR1 and CDR2: LGHNA and YSLEER. The CDR3 is 16 amino acids. V dropped 3 bases and J dropped 1 base, with 13 bases sitting between them. CDR3 in amino acids: CASSQFLGQSNQPQHF. The CDR3 DNA reads TGCGCCAGCAGCCAGTTTCTAGGACAGAGCAATCAGCCCCAGCATTTT.

Here the CDR3 reads CASSLTLRVGPTEAFF. The CDR3 DNA is TGTGCCAGCAGCCTAACACTGAGGGTAGGGCCCACTGAAGCTTTCTTT. The rearrangement links TRBV12-3 or TRBV12-4 to TRBJ1-1, with no clear D. The CDR3 runs 16 residues. V gave up 6 bases and J gave up 4 bases, with 21 bases separating them.

V gene TRBV6-2 or TRBV6-3 combines with J gene TRBJ2-2, with D tentatively TRBD2 (5 bases). Trimming left V 8 bases short and J 7 bases short, with 11 bases between. There are 12 residues in the CDR3. Per the germline V gene, CDR1 is MNHEY and CDR2 is SVGEGT. CDR3 in DNA: TGTGCCAGCCGGACTCGTATCGGGGAGCTGTTTTTT. The encoded protein is CASRTRIGELFF.

Only one count was recorded for this clonotype. The V gene is TRBV6-5, the J gene TRBJ2-7; TRBD1 matches 10 bases. The assigned J gene may be wrong: the sequence end matches TRBJ2-5 better. CDR3 size: 15 residues. CDR1 MNHEY and CDR2 SVGAGI come from the germline V gene. CDR3 sequence: CASSSGQGVVKTQYF. The CDR3 DNA follows: TGTGCCAGCAGCTCCGGACAGGGGGTCGTAAAGACCCAGTACTTC.

This chain joins TRBV6-2 or TRBV6-3 and TRBJ2-7; tentative D call: TRBD1 (6 bases). V was cut by 5 bases and J by 3 bases, with 17 bases left in between. CDR1 MNHEY and CDR2 SVGEGT come from the germline V gene. The CDR3 is 15 amino acids. CDR3 residues: CASSTSQGPNYEQYF. The CDR3 region has the DNA TGTGCCAGCAGTACCTCACAGGGACCTAACTACGAGCAGTACTTC.

In DNA form, the CDR3 reads TGTGCCAGCAGTTCCGACGGACCCGGGACAGGCGGTGAAAAACTGTTTTTT. This translates into CASSSDGPGTGGEKLFF. This chain joins TRBV12-3 or TRBV12-4 and TRBJ1-4; TRBD1 aligns across 8 bases. J was trimmed by 7 bases and V by 4 bases; bases with no gene match: 14. The CDR3 loop spans 17 amino acids.

With regard to this clonotype: One junction end does not reproduce the germline sequence, and a read error may be involved. This chain uses TRBV29-1 with TRBJ2-1; tentative D call: TRBD2 (6 bases). The CDR3 contains 15 residues. Germline CDR1 reads SQVTM; CDR2 reads ANQGSEA. The CDR3 DNA is TGCAGCGTAGAAGGACGGGGAGGCTCCTACAATGAGCAGTTCTTC. As protein: CSVEGRGGSYNEQFF.

This clonotype appeared a few times. The V and J genes are TRBV7-2 and TRBJ1-2; 8 bases map to TRBD1. The germline gives CDR1 SGHTA, CDR2 FQGNSA. There are 16 residues in the CDR3. V trimming: 5 bases; J trimming: 4 bases; junction bases outside the gene matches: 12. CDR3 sequence reads: CASSTRGQGFPYGYTF. DNA of the CDR3: TGTGCCAGCAGCACACGAGGACAGGGATTCCCCTATGGCTACACCTTC.

The count of this clonotype is one. The chain carries TRBV5-1 and TRBJ1-2; possible D gene TRBD1, 6 bases. Germline lookup yields CDR1 SGHRS and CDR2 YFSETQ. The CDR3 is 15 amino acids. Trimming removed 1 base from V and 1 base from J, with 11 bases in between. CDR3 residues: CASSLWTEVNYGYTF. Here the CDR3 DNA reads TGCGCCAGCAGCTTGTGGACAGAAGTTAACTATGGCTACACCTTC.

The gene calls are TRBV12-3 or TRBV12-4 and TRBJ1-1, with unresolved D. The germline V and J ends were trimmed by 6 bases and 0 bases, with 8 bases remaining between them. The CDR3 sequence is 13 residues long. DNA for the CDR3: TGTGCCAGCAGCCAGTTTATGAACACTGAAGCTTTCTTT. This codes for CASSQFMNTEAFF.

The CDR3 region is CASTPPRSPLHF. In nucleotides, the CDR3 is TGTGCCAGCACTCCACCACGGTCACCCCTCCACTTT. The chain employs TRBV27 and TRBJ1-6; D call uncertain. Germline CDR1 MNHEY, CDR2 SMNVEV (reference sequence). Trimming left V 7 bases short and J 10 bases short, with 11 bases between. The CDR3 is 12 amino acids.

This clonotype occurred a few times. The chain uses TRBV4-3 and TRBJ2-5; 9 nucleotides line up with TRBD1. The J call is in doubt because the DNA end fits TRBJ2-7 better. Germline CDR1 is LGHNA and CDR2 is YSLEER. CDR3 size: 15 residues. CDR3 amino acids: CASSQTGTGSHEQYF. CDR3 nucleotides: TGCGCCAGCAGCCAAACCGGGACAGGGTCCCACGAGCAGTACTTC.

This clonotype has only a few counts. The junction differs from germline at one of its ends, possibly a read error. The genes are TRBV29-1 and TRBJ2-1, with D perhaps TRBD1 (6 bases). Germline V CDR1 and CDR2: SQVTM, ANQGSEA. CDR3 length: 14 amino acids. As DNA, the CDR3 is TGCAGCGTCGAAGGCGGCAGGGGCCACAATGAGCAGTTCTTC. Encoded protein: CSVEGGRGHNEQFF.

J is TRBJ2-2 and V is TRBV12-3 or TRBV12-4; TRBD1 matches at 7 bases. The V segment lost 6 bases and the J segment 0 bases; nucleotides outside the gene matches: 13. This CDR3 spans 18 amino acids. The CDR3 spells CASRIRRTGASNTGELFF. CDR3 sequence (DNA): TGTGCCAGCAGAATTAGGAGGACAGGTGCCTCGAACACCGGGGAGCTGTTTTTT.

This clonotype was counted at least ten times. The chain links TRBV28 to TRBJ1-2; D perhaps matches TRBD1 (5 bases). The CDR3 totals 11 residues. Trimming left V 10 bases short and J 3 bases short, with 9 bases between. Germline V CDR1 and CDR2: MDHEN, SYDVKM. The CDR3 bases are TGTGCCACCCGGGACCACTATGGCTACACCTTC. Its translation is CATRDHYGYTF.

Ten or more counts support this clonotype. The chain is built from TRBV4-2 and TRBJ2-3; a weak D match, TRBD2 (6 bases). CDR3 length equals 15 residues. CDR1 and CDR2 from the germline V gene are LGHNA and YNFKEQ. V was clipped by 3 bases and J by 1 base, with 11 bases between them. CDR3 bases: TGTGCCAGCAGCCAGGACTATCGGGGCACAGATACGCAGTATTTT. Translated, it gives CASSQDYRGTDTQYF.

In its sample, this clonotype was seen a few times. V and J are TRBV20-1 and TRBJ1-1; no reliable D call. V was clipped by 2 bases and J by 0 bases, with 4 bases between them. Germline CDR1 DFQATT, CDR2 SNEGSKA (reference sequence). CDR3 length equals 12 residues. As DNA, the CDR3 is TGCAGTGCTAGATCGTTGAACACTGAAGCTTTCTTT. Its translation: CSARSLNTEAFF.

This clonotype was counted only a few times. The chain combines TRBV11-2 with TRBJ2-3; perhaps TRBD2 as D (6 bases). Germline values: CDR1 SGHAT, CDR2 FQNNGV. The length of the CDR3 is 13 residues. Trimming stripped 6 bases from V and 9 bases from J, with 16 bases between. The CDR3 loop reads CASRPLASGTQYF. The CDR3 DNA sequence: TGTGCCAGCAGACCCCTAGCGAGTGGCACGCAGTATTTT.